This section outlines one TCR beta chain sequence together with its context. The record originates from a study of blood T cell repertoires in COVID-19. Study context: Specimens from acute and convalescent COVID-19 originated in the United States, Italy and Spain.

CDR1 is LGHNA, CDR2 YSLEER, per germline. The CDR3 is 15 residues long. The trim removed 4 bases at V and 7 bases at J, leaving 8 bases unmatched. Here immunoSEQ multiplex PCR was the method, and the copy in TCRdb shows in-frame clones only, minus some. The data show 100,000 to 150,000 clones, approximately 90% seen once. This chain uses TRBV4-3 with TRBJ2-5, with 11 bases identical to TRBD1. This sequence originates from a man in his fifties or sixties with acute or convalescent COVID-19. Sequencing was performed on peripheral blood. Written as DNA, the CDR3 is TGCGCCAGCAGCCGCTCCGGGACAGGGGGGACGACCCAGTACTTC. Residues: CASSRSGTGGTTQYF.